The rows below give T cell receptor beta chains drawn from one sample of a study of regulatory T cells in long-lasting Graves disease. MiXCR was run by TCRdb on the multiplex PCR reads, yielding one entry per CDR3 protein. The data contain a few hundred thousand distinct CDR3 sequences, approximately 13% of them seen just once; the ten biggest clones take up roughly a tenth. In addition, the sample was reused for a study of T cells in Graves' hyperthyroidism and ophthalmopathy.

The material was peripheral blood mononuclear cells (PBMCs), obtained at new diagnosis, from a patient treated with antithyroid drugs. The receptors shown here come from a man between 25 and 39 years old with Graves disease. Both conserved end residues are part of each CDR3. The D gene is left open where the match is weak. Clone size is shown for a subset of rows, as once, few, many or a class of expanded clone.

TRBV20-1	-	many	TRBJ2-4	CSAPAGANIQYF	TGCAGTGCCCCCGCCGGGGCAAACATTCAGTACTTC
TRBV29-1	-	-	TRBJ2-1	CSVSHNEQFF	TGCAGCGTCAGTCACAATGAGCAGTTCTTC
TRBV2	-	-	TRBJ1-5	CASSYRRDSNQPQHF	TGTGCCAGCAGTTACCGACGGGACAGCAATCAGCCCCAGCATTTT
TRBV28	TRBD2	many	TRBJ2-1	CASSPRGASGNSYNEQFF	TGTGCCAGCAGCCCACGGGGGGCTAGCGGGAACTCCTACAATGAGCAGTTCTTC
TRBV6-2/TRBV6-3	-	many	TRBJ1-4	CASSYPRDGTNEKLFF	TGTGCCAGCAGTTACCCCCGGGACGGAACTAATGAAAAACTGTTTTTT
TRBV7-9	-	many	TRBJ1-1	CASPPAPFGRTNTEAFF	TGTGCCAGCCCCCCTGCCCCCTTCGGACGGACGAACACTGAAGCTTTCTTT
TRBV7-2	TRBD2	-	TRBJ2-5	CASSLAPLGTSGTQETQYF	TGTGCCAGCAGCTTAGCCCCACTCGGGACTAGCGGAACTCAAGAGACCCAGTACTTC
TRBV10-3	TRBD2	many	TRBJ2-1	CAIRQNSGRYNEQFF	TGTGCCATCCGCCAAAATAGCGGGCGCTACAATGAGCAGTTCTTC
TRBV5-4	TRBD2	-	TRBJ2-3	CASSLGLALQRTDTQYF	TGTGCCAGCAGCTTGGGACTAGCCCTACAGCGCACAGATACGCAGTATTTT
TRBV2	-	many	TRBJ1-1	CASSFDTAAFF	TGTGCCAGCAGTTTCGACACGGCCGCTTTCTTT
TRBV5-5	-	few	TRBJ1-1	CASSLDRVSDTEAFF	TGTGCCAGCAGCTTGGACAGGGTATCGGACACTGAAGCTTTCTTT
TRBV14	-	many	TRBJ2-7	CASSQGVDGTYEQYF	TGTGCCAGCAGCCAAGGGGTGGACGGCACCTACGAGCAGTACTTC
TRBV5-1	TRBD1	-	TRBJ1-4	CASTEDRHNEKLFF	TGCGCCAGCACCGAGGACAGGCATAATGAAAAACTGTTTTTT
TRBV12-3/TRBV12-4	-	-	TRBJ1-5	CASSFGGSSQPRHF	TGTGCCAGCAGTTTTGGGGGATCCAGTCAGCCCCGGCATTTT
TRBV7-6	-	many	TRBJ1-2	CASSLKGDWAGYTF	TGTGCCAGCAGCTTAAAGGGCGACTGGGCTGGCTACACCTTC
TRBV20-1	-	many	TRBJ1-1	CSASRDEWTEAFF	TGCAGTGCTAGCAGGGATGAGTGGACTGAAGCTTTCTTT
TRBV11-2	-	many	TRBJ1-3	CASSLGGNTIYF	TGTGCCAGCAGCTTAGGCGGAAACACCATATATTTT
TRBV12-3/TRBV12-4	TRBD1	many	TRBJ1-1	CASNRQGNTEAFF	TGTGCCAGCAATAGACAGGGGAACACTGAAGCTTTCTTT
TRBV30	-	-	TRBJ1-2	CAWNLGQGRDNYGYTF	TGTGCCTGGAATCTCGGGCAGGGGAGAGATAACTATGGCTACACCTTC
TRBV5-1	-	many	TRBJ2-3	CASSGNGAFTDTQYF	TGCGCCAGCAGCGGCAACGGGGCATTCACAGATACGCAGTATTTT
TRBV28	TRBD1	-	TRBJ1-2	CASRRTGYYGYTF	TGTGCCAGCAGACGGACAGGATACTATGGCTACACCTTC
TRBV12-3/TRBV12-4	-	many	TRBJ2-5	CASSLSGQETQYF	TGTGCCAGCAGTTTAAGCGGTCAAGAGACCCAGTACTTC
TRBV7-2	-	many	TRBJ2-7	CASSFWGVAYEQYF	TGTGCCAGCAGCTTCTGGGGCGTCGCCTACGAGCAGTACTTC
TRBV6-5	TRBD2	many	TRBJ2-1	CASSYGSGGSVARNEQFF	TGTGCCAGCAGTTACGGGAGCGGGGGATCCGTTGCCCGCAATGAGCAGTTCTTC
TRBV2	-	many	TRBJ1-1	CASTYTADAAFF	TGTGCCAGCACCTATACAGCGGACGCAGCTTTCTTT
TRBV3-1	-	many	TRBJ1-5	CASSLADAGTQHF	TGTGCCAGCAGCCTAGCGGACGCGGGAACCCAGCATTTT
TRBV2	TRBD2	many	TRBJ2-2	CATNKAGPNTGELFF	TGTGCCACCAACAAAGCGGGACCGAACACCGGGGAGCTGTTTTTT
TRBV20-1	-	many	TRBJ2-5	CSAMNIRGEGTQYF	TGCAGTGCTATGAATATCCGTGGAGAGGGGACCCAGTACTTC
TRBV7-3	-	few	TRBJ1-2	CASSLTAATNYGYTF	TGTGCCAGCAGCTTAACCGCAGCCACGAACTATGGCTACACCTTC
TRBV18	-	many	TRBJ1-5	CASSPDYNQPQHF	TGTGCCAGCTCACCTGACTACAATCAGCCCCAGCATTTT
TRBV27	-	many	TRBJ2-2	CASSLSLGYTGELFF	TGTGCCAGCAGTTTATCGTTGGGGTACACCGGGGAGCTGTTTTTT
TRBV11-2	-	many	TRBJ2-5	CASSFTEALRISGETQYF	TGTGCCAGCAGCTTCACCGAGGCCCTCCGGATATCCGGAGAGACCCAGTACTTC
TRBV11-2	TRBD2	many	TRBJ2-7	CASSQRGGSRYEQYF	TGTGCCAGCAGTCAAAGGGGCGGGAGTAGATACGAGCAGTACTTC
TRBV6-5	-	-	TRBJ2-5	CASSYSSRGPRGETQYF	TGTGCCAGCAGTTACTCGAGTCGGGGACCCAGAGGAGAGACCCAGTACTTC
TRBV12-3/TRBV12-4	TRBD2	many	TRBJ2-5	CASSQFGLAFQETQYF	TGTGCCAGCAGCCAATTTGGACTAGCGTTCCAAGAGACCCAGTACTTC
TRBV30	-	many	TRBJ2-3	CAWSGSDDLFTQYF	TGTGCCTGGAGTGGTTCCGATGACCTGTTTACGCAGTATTTT
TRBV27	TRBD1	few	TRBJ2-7	CASSLSRDRVGEQYF	TGTGCCAGCAGTTTATCGAGGGACAGGGTTGGGGAGCAGTACTTC
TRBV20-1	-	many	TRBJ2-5	CSVPSYGWETQYF	TGCAGTGTGCCCTCTTATGGTTGGGAGACCCAGTACTTC
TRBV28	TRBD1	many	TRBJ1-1	CASSFRGVLSEAFF	TGTGCCAGCAGTTTCAGGGGGGTCTTGTCCGAAGCTTTCTTT
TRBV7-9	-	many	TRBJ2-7	CASSPGYGDGAYEQYF	TGTGCCAGCAGTCCAGGGTACGGGGATGGCGCCTACGAGCAGTACTTC